This T cell receptor (beta chain) was obtained from a study of T-cell memory formation after mild COVID-19. The overall study: The two donors had largely donor-specific TCR clusters.

The authors produced TCR alpha and TCR beta cDNA libraries with sample barcodes and UMIs by 5'RACE using constant-segment primers. TCRdb ran MiXCR on the 5' RACE reads and lists one entry per CDR3 protein. Here the sample spans about 400,000 distinct CDR3 sequences, under 25% being singletons. Germline V gene sequence: CDR1 MGHRA, CDR2 YSYEKL. V dropped 4 bases and J dropped 3; count of bases not matched to a gene: 15. CDR3 length: 18 amino acids. Comment on this clonotype: Antigen: not known.

Notes on the study in general: Among clones peaking at day 37 in the second wave, SARS-CoV-2 specificity remained unconfirmed. CD4+ contracting clones were found mainly in CM and EM, and CD8+ ones in EMRA.

The rearrangement links TRBV4-1 to TRBJ2-1; 7 bases fit TRBD2. The clonotype comes from an adult woman who had mild COVID-19 (a few samples of this study predate the infection). Cell type and time point are not known. Material for sequencing was PBMCs or a T cell subset sorted from them (not recorded which). The CDR3 nucleotides are TGCGCCAGCAGCCGCAAAGGGGCCGGCAGCGGGGACTACAATGAGCAGTTCTTC. Amino acid sequence: CASSRKGAGSGDYNEQFF.